This is a list of T cell receptor beta chains from one sample in a study of blood T cell repertoires in COVID-19. The data were produced by immunoSEQ multiplex PCR, yet TCRdb's version contains in-frame clones alone and is incomplete. The sample contains 250,000 to 400,000 clones, 85% to 90% of which appear only once. The sequencing input was peripheral blood. These receptors all stem from a woman aged 25-40 years with COVID-19, enrolled during active disease. Both conserved end residues are part of each CDR3. Each record gives: J gene, V gene, clone size, D gene, CDR3 DNA, CDR3 protein. D genes are given only for firm matches. Clone size is given for some rows only: seen once, a few or many times, or a class if the clone is expanded.

TRBJ2-1 TRBV10-1 once NA TGCGCCAGCAGTGAGGGGGACTCCAACAATGAGCAGTTCTTC CASSEGDSNNEQFF
TRBJ2-7 TRBV27 NA NA TGTGCCAGCAGACCGGGACTGACACCCTACGAGCAGTACTTC CASRPGLTPYEQYF
TRBJ2-1 TRBV27 NA TRBD1 TGTGCCAGCAGCCCCCTCACCCGGGACAGGGGGGGCAATGAGCAGTTCTTC CASSPLTRDRGGNEQFF
TRBJ1-2 TRBV19 NA NA TGTGCCAGTAGTAAAACAGGGAGTTCTAACTATGGCTACACCTTC CASSKTGSSNYGYTF
TRBJ1-5 TRBV19 many NA TGTGCCAGTAGTGACCGGGTCACTCAGCCCCAGCATTTT CASSDRVTQPQHF
TRBJ2-7 TRBV25-1 NA TRBD2 TGTGCCAGCAGTTCAACGGGGAGGGGAGAGCAGTACTTC CASSSTGRGEQYF
TRBJ1-1 TRBV10-3 NA NA TGTGCCATCAGTGAGTCGCCGGTGTACACTGAAGCTTTCTTT CAISESPVYTEAFF
TRBJ2-2 TRBV10-2 NA TRBD2 TGCGCCAGCAGTGAGTCAGCGTGGACTAGCGGGAGGGCCGGGGAGCTGTTTTTT CASSESAWTSGRAGELFF
TRBJ1-3 TRBV30 NA NA TGTGCCTGGAGTGGCCCAGGTCCCTCTGGAAACACCATATATTTT CAWSGPGPSGNTIYF
TRBJ1-5 TRBV19 NA NA TGTGCCAGTAGGGCCCTGGACACGGACAATCAGCCCCAGCATTTT CASRALDTDNQPQHF
TRBJ1-3 TRBV19 NA TRBD1 TGTGCCAGTAGTCCCAGACAGGGCTGGAGAGGAAACACCATATATTTT CASSPRQGWRGNTIYF
TRBJ1-1 TRBV7-9 NA TRBD1 TGTGCCAGCAGCTTTGGACAGGGGGCGAACACTGAAGCTTTCTTT CASSFGQGANTEAFF
TRBJ2-1 TRBV5-1 once TRBD2 TGCGCCAGCAGCCTTAGCGGGAGCGCAAGCAATGAGCAGTTCTTC CASSLSGSASNEQFF
TRBJ1-1 TRBV19 NA TRBD1 TGTGCCAGTTGCAGGGGGCAAACTGAAGCTTTCTTT CASCRGQTEAFF
TRBJ1-1 TRBV7-9 NA NA TGTTCCGGTGGGGACTATATGAACACTGAAGCTTTCTTT CSGGDYMNTEAFF
TRBJ2-1 TRBV7-3 NA NA TGTGCCAGCAGCCCCCTCTCCGGCGGCTCCTACAATGAGCAGTTCTTC CASSPLSGGSYNEQFF
TRBJ2-7 TRBV28 NA TRBD2 TGTGCCAGCAGTTTTCGACTAGCGGGATCCCCGTACTTC CASSFRLAGSPYF
TRBJ2-2 TRBV5-1 NA TRBD1 TGCGCCAGCAGCTTGGCGAGTAGGGGACAGAGTCCCACCGGGGAGCTGTTTTTT CASSLASRGQSPTGELFF
TRBJ1-5 TRBV3-1/TRBV3-2 NA NA TGTGCCAGCAGCCAAGATCTCAATCAGCCCCAGCATTTT CASSQDLNQPQHF
TRBJ1-1 TRBV4-2 NA NA TGTGCCAGCAGCCAAGATCAACCCGGGGAAGCTTTCTTT CASSQDQPGEAFF
TRBJ2-1 TRBV14 once TRBD2 TGTGCCAGCAGCCAAGGACTAGCGGGAGGAGGGTACAATGAGCAGTTCTTC CASSQGLAGGGYNEQFF
TRBJ1-2 TRBV5-6 NA NA TGTGCCAGCAGCTTTTACACCAACTATGGCTACACCTTC CASSFYTNYGYTF
TRBJ2-7 TRBV2 NA TRBD2 TGTGCCAGCAGTGAACTAGCGGTATCCTACGAGCAGTACTTC CASSELAVSYEQYF
TRBJ2-7 TRBV7-2 NA TRBD2 TGTGCCAGCAGGTCATTTAGCGGGACCTTCTCCTACGAGCAGTACTTC CASRSFSGTFSYEQYF
TRBJ1-5 TRBV5-1 NA NA TGCGCCAGCAGCTTGGATGGGGGGAATCAGCCCCAGCATTTT CASSLDGGNQPQHF
TRBJ1-5 TRBV19 once TRBD1 TGTGCCAGTAGTAAGAAGCCTTTGGGACAGGGGGATCAGCCCCAGCATTTT CASSKKPLGQGDQPQHF
TRBJ1-2 TRBV11-2 NA TRBD1 TGTGCCAGCAGCTTGTTCGGACAGGGGGATGGCTACACCTTC CASSLFGQGDGYTF
TRBJ2-1 TRBV19 NA TRBD2 TGTGCCAGTTCCTCAAGCGGGAGGGGCGAAAGTGAGCAGTTCTTC CASSSSGRGESEQFF
TRBJ2-3 TRBV9 NA TRBD1 TGTGCCAGCAGCGCCTACCCCCAGCAGGGGGCGCGGACAGATACGCAGTATTTT CASSAYPQQGARTDTQYF
TRBJ2-7 TRBV4-2 NA TRBD1 TGTGCCAGCAGCCAAGAGGCGGGCACAGGGGGCTCCTACGAGCAGTACTTC CASSQEAGTGGSYEQYF
TRBJ2-7 TRBV3-1/TRBV3-2 NA TRBD2 TGTGCCAGCAGCCATGCTGGACTAGCGCCTACCTACGAGCAGTACTTC CASSHAGLAPTYEQYF